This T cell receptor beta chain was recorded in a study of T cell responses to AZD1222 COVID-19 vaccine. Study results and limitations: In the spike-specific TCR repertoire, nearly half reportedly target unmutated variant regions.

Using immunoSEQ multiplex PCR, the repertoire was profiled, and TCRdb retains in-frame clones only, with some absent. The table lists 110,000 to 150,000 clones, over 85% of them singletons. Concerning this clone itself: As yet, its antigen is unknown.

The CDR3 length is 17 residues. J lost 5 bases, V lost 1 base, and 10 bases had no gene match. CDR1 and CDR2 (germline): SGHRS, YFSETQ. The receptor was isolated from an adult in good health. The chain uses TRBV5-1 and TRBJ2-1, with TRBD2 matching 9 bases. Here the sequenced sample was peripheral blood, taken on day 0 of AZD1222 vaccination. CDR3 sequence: CASSLLSSGDLDNEQFF. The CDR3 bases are TGCGCCAGCAGCTTGTTATCTAGCGGGGACCTAGACAATGAGCAGTTCTTC.